The 18 T cell receptor beta chains in this list originate from one sample, sequenced in a study of CD8+ T cells in alopecia areata. TCR sequencing used cDNA made by reverse transcription of extracted RNA. Sequencing was performed with immunoSEQ multiplex PCR; in TCRdb, only in-frame clones are kept and a portion is missing. The sample carries some 220,000 clones, under 60% recorded once. The treatment was: oral pan-JAK inhibitor, 5-10 mg twice daily. The starting material was CD4+ T cells sorted from blood, obtained at week 4, from a patient treated with tofacitinib. Receptors originate from a human donor with alopecia areata.

The V and J genes are TRBV5-1 and TRBJ2-1; 7 nucleotides match TRBD2. CDR3 length: 13 residues. Per the germline V gene, CDR1 is SGHRS and CDR2 is YFSETQ. Losses at the gene ends were 3 bases for V and 8 bases for J; bases not matched to a gene: 5. The CDR3 is CASSSLTSDEQFF. The CDR3 DNA sequence: TGCGCCAGCAGCTCCCTTACTAGCGATGAGCAGTTCTTC.

V and J are TRBV15 and TRBJ2-1; the D is unclear. Trimming pared 0 bases from V and 6 bases from J, leaving 12 bases between. The V gene's germline CDR1 is LNHNV and CDR2 YYDKDF (reference sequence). The CDR3 length is 15 residues. The CDR3 sequence is CATSRDNPTANEQFF. The CDR3, as DNA: TGTGCCACCAGCAGAGATAATCCGACTGCCAATGAGCAGTTCTTC.

V gene TRBV7-8 combines with J gene TRBJ2-7; TRBD1 might be the D (6 bases). The CDR3 extends over 14 amino acids. V dropped 2 bases and J dropped 4 bases, with 12 bases sitting between them. Germline CDR1 and CDR2: SGHVS and FQNEAQ. This CDR3 is CASSLPGQRYEQYF. The CDR3 nucleotides are TGTGCCAGCAGCTTACCAGGACAGCGATACGAGCAGTACTTC.

This chain uses TRBV29-1 with TRBJ1-3; D is uncertain. Looked up from germline, CDR1 is SQVTM and CDR2 is ANQGSEA. V was shortened by 4 bases and J by 12 bases, with 10 bases between the two germline ends. The CDR3 loop spans 10 amino acids. Here the CDR3 reads CSVGEGDIYF. The CDR3 coding sequence is TGCAGCGTTGGAGAAGGAGACATATATTTT.

The V gene is TRBV29-1, the J gene TRBJ2-7; D may match TRBD1 or TRBD2 (6 bases each). The ends were cut back, 6 bases at V and 1 base at J, with 25 bases in the middle. CDR1 SQVTM and CDR2 ANQGSEA come from the germline V gene. The CDR3 consists of 17 residues. The CDR3 reads CSVGGGSVNSMSYEQYF. DNA of the CDR3: TGCAGCGTGGGGGGCGGGTCCGTAAACTCTATGTCCTACGAGCAGTACTTC.

This sequence joins TRBV9 and TRBJ1-1; no clear D. The CDR3 has 13 residues. Germline loops: CDR1 SGDLS, CDR2 YYNGEE. V gave up 2 bases and J gave up 7 bases, with 12 bases separating them. The CDR3 coding sequence is TGTGCCAGCAGCGTTGGGGTGCTTGGTGAAGCTTTCTTT. This gives the protein CASSVGVLGEAFF.

The chain recombines TRBV2 with TRBJ2-5, with D possibly called TRBD1 or TRBD2 (6 bases each). V lost 4 bases and J lost 4, with 13 bases in between. The CDR3 consists of 14 residues. Germline V lookup: CDR1 SNHLY, CDR2 FYNNEI. The CDR3 protein is CASSVGGVIETQYF. Written as DNA, the CDR3 is TGTGCCAGCAGTGTGGGGGGCGTAATAGAGACCCAGTACTTC.

For this clone: One end of the junction is discordant with germline, which a read error may explain. The V call is TRBV10-2, the J call TRBJ1-4, with unresolved D. The length of the CDR3 is 12 residues. CDR1 is WSHSY and CDR2 is SAAADI in the germline V gene. The CDR3 protein is CASSPGKEKLFF. The CDR3, as DNA: TGTGCCAGCAGCCCCGGAAAGGAAAAACTGTTTTTT.

The rearrangement joins TRBV4-1 to TRBJ1-2; unclear D gene. Germline values: CDR1 MGHRA, CDR2 YSYEKL. This CDR3 is built from 15 residues. Trimming took 0 bases from V and 3 from J, leaving 11 bases between them. CDR3 nucleotides: TGCGCCAGCAGCCAAGATAGCTCAGCTGACTATGGCTACACCTTC. This sequence encodes CASSQDSSADYGYTF.

CDR3 coding DNA: TGTGCCAGCAGGCGGACTAGGAACACCGGGGAGCTGTTTTTT. This sequence encodes CASRRTRNTGELFF. This rearrangement joins TRBV2 to TRBJ2-2, with TRBD2 matching over 7 bases. Trimming at V came to 6 bases and at J to 1 base, leaving 2 bases not matched to a gene. The germline V gene encodes CDR1 SNHLY and CDR2 FYNNEI. The CDR3 is 14 amino acids. The full variable domain, completed using reference TRBV2 and TRBJ2-2, is EPEVTQTPSHQVTQMGQEVILRCVPISNHLYFYWYRQILGQKVEFLVSFYNNEISEKSEIFDDQFSVERPDGSNFTLKIRSTKLEDSAMYFCASRRTRNTGELFFGEGSRLTVL.

The rearrangement joins TRBV30 to TRBJ1-2, with a possible D match to TRBD1 (5 bases). Germline CDR1 and CDR2: GTSNPN and SVGIG (reference sequence). The CDR3 consists of 12 residues. Trimming stripped 3 bases from V and 8 bases from J, with 13 bases between. The DNA for the CDR3 is TGTGCCTGGAGGGGGCAGGATAGCGGCTACACCTTC. This translates into CAWRGQDSGYTF.

V and J are TRBV6-6 and TRBJ1-2, with a weak D call TRBD1 (6 bases). The V end was cut by 2 bases, the J end by 5 bases, with 9 bases between. Germline CDR1 MNHNY, CDR2 SVGAGI (reference sequence). The length of the CDR3 is 13 residues. The CDR3 loop reads CASSYQTGYGYTF. The CDR3, as DNA: TGTGCCAGCAGTTACCAAACAGGGTATGGCTACACCTTC.

This chain connects TRBV29-1 to TRBJ2-1, with D possibly being TRBD1 (6 bases). The CDR3 covers 16 residues. CDR1 and CDR2 (germline): SQVTM, ANQGSEA. V lost 1 base, J lost 0 bases, and 13 bases lay in between. The CDR3 spells CSVEGGQVTSYNEQFF. DNA for the CDR3: TGCAGCGTTGAAGGGGGGCAGGTAACCTCCTACAATGAGCAGTTCTTC.

This clone was detected only a few times. The V and J genes are TRBV6-6 and TRBJ1-6, with 11 bases fitting TRBD1. This CDR3 spans 14 amino acids. Germline V CDR1 and CDR2: MNHNY, SVGAGI (reference sequence). Trimming removed 6 bases from V and 9 bases from J; junction bases left unmatched: 4. In nucleotides, the CDR3 is TGTGCCAGCAGCCCCGGACAGGGGGCTTCACCCCTCCACTTT. Translating it yields CASSPGQGASPLHF.

The J gene is TRBJ1-2, the V gene TRBV4-2; D remains ambiguous. Trimming pared 6 bases from V and 6 bases from J, leaving 8 bases between. This CDR3 has 11 amino acids. From germline, CDR1 is LGHNA and CDR2 YNFKEQ. CDR3: CASRSQDGYTF. The CDR3 DNA is TGTGCCAGCAGAAGCCAGGATGGCTACACCTTC.

The J gene is TRBJ2-7, the V gene TRBV11-3; no clear D. The V and J ends lost 1 base and 1 base respectively, with 11 bases between them. The CDR3 is made up of 15 amino acids. Per germline, CDR1 SGHNT and CDR2 YENEEA. The CDR3 DNA follows: TGTGCCAGCAGCTTAGGGGGATTTCCTTCCTACGAGCAGTACTTC. This gives the protein CASSLGGFPSYEQYF.

The genes are TRBV2 and TRBJ1-2; D not certain. Germline CDR1 SNHLY, CDR2 FYNNEI. Trimming shortened V by 2 bases and J by 5 bases, and 9 bases separated the two germline ends. CDR3 length: 13 residues. CDR3 in DNA: TGTGCCAGCAGTGAATATCAGATATATGGCTACACCTTC. Translated, it gives CASSEYQIYGYTF.

The chain is built from TRBV30 and TRBJ1-1; possibly TRBD1 for D (5 bases). Germline-derived CDR1 and CDR2 are GTSNPN and SVGIG (reference sequence). Trimming took 5 bases from V and 0 from J, leaving 7 bases between them. The CDR3 loop spans 12 amino acids. The CDR3 DNA follows: TGTGCCTGGGCGACAGTGAACACTGAAGCTTTCTTT. As protein: CAWATVNTEAFF.